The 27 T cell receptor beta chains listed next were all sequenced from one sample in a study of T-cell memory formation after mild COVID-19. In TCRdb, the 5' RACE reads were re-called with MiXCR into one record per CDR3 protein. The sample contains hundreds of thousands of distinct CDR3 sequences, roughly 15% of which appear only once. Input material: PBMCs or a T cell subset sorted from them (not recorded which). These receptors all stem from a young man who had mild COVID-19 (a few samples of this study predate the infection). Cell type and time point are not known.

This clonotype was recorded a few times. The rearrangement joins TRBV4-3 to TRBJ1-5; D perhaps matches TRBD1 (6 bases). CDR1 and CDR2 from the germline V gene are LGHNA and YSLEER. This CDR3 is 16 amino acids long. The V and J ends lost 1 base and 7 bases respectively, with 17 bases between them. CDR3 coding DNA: TGCGCCAGCAGCCAAGCACAGGGCGGACTCGGCCAGCCCCAGCATTTT. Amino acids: CASSQAQGGLGQPQHF.

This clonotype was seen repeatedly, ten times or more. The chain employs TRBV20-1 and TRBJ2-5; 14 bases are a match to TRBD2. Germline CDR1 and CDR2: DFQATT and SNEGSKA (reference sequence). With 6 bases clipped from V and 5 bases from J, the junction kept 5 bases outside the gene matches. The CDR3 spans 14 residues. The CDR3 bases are TGCAGTGCGACTAGCGGGGGGGCAGGGGAGACCCAGTACTTC. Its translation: CSATSGGAGETQYF.

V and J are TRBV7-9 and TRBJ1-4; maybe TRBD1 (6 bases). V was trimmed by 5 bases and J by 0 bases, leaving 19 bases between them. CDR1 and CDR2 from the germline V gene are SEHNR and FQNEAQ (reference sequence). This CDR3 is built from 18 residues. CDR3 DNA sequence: TGTGCCAGCAGCGAAGCAGGACAGAGCCTCTCAACTAATGAAAAACTGTTTTTT. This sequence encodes CASSEAGQSLSTNEKLFF.

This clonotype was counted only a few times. CDR3 amino acids: CASSPSDSRGSTF. CDR3 in DNA: TGTGCCAGCTCCCCGTCGGACTCCCGAGGGAGCACCTTC. The chain couples TRBV18 to TRBJ1-2; no clear D gene. V dropped 6 bases and J dropped 13 bases, with 21 bases sitting between them. Germline V gives CDR1 KGHSH, CDR2 LQKENI. The CDR3 runs to 13 residues.

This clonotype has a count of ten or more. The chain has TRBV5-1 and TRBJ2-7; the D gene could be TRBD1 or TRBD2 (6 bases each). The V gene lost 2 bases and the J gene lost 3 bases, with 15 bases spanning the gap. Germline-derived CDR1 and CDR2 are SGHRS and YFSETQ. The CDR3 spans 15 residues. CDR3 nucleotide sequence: TGCGCCAGCAGCTTATGGGGGGACATCATCTACGAGCAGTACTTC. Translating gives CASSLWGDIIYEQYF.

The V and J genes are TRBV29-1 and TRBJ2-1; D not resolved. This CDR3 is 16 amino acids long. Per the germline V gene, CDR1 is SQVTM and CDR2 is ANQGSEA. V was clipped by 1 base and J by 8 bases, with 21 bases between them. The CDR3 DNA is TGCAGCGTTGAAGTTGTAGTGTCTCAACCTCGCGATGAGCAGTTCTTC. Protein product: CSVEVVVSQPRDEQFF.

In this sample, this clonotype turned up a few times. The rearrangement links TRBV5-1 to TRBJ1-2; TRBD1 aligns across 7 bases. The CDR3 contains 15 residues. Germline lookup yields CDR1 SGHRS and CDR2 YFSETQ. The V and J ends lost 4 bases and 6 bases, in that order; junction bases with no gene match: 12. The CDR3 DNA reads TGCGCCAGCAGCCTAGGGACAGATGGGTCTAATGGCTACACCTTC. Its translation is CASSLGTDGSNGYTF.

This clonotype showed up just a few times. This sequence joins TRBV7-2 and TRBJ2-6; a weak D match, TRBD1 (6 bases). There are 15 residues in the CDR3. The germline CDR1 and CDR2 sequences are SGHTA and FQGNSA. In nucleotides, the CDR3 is TGTGCAACTACAAAACAGGGTCACGGGGCCAACGTCCTGACTTTC. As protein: CATTKQGHGANVLTF.

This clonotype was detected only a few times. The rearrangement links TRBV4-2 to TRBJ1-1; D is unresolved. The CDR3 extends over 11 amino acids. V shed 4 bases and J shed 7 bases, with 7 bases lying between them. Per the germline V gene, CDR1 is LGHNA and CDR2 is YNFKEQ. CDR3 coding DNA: TGTGCCAGCAGCCTTCGCGGTGAAGCTTTCTTT. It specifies CASSLRGEAFF.

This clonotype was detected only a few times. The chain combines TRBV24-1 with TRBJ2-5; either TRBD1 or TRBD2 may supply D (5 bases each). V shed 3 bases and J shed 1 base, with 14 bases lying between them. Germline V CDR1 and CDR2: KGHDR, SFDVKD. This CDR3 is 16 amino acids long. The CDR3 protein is CATSDPAAGTQETQYF. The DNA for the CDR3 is TGTGCCACCAGTGATCCTGCAGCCGGGACCCAAGAGACCCAGTACTTC.

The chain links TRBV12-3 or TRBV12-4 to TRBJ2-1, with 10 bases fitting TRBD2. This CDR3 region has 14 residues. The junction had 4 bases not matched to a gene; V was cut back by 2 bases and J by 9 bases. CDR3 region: CASSLLAGVGEQFF. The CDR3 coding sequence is TGTGCCAGCAGTTTACTAGCGGGGGTAGGTGAGCAGTTCTTC.

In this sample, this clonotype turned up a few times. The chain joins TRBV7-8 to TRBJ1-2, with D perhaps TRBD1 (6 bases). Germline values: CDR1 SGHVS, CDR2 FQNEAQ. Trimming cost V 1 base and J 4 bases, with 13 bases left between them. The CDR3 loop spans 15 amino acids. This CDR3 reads CASSLDGGPGYGYTF. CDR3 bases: TGTGCCAGCAGCTTAGATGGGGGGCCAGGCTATGGCTACACCTTC. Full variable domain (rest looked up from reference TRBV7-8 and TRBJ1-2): GAGVSQSPRYKVAKRGQDVALRCDPISGHVSLFWYQQALGQGPEFLTYFQNEAQLDKSGLPSDRFFAERPEGSVSTLKIQRTQQEDSAVYLCASSLDGGPGYGYTFGSGTRLTVV.

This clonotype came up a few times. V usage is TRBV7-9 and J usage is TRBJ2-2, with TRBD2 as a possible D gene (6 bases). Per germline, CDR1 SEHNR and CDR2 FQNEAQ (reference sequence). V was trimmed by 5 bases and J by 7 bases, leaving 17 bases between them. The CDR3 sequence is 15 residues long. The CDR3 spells CASSRDRHGGGELFF. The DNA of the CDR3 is TGTGCCAGCAGCCGGGACCGGCACGGGGGCGGGGAGCTGTTTTTT.

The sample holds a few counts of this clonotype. The CDR3 DNA is TGTGCCAGCAGTCCGTATTCGGGGGGGCCTACGCAGTATTTT. It is translated as CASSPYSGGPTQYF. The chain recombines TRBV5-6 with TRBJ2-3; 8 nucleotides align to TRBD2. This CDR3 has 14 amino acids. CDR1 and CDR2 (germline): SGHDT, YYEEEE. Unmatched junction bases numbered 10, after V lost 5 bases and J lost 8 bases. Supplemented by reference TRBV5-6 and TRBJ2-3, the full variable domain reads DAGVTQSPTHLIKTRGQQVTLRCSPKSGHDTVSWYQQALGQGPQFIFQYYEEEERQRGNFPDRFSGHQFPNYSSELNVNALLLGDSALYLCASSPYSGGPTQYFGPGTRLTVL.

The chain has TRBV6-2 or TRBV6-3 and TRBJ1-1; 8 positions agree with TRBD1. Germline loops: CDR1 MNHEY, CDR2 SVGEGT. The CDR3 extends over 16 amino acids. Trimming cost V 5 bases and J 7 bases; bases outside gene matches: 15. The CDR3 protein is CASSATQGAQAYEAFF. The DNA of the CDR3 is TGTGCCAGCAGTGCTACTCAGGGGGCGCAGGCATATGAAGCTTTCTTT.

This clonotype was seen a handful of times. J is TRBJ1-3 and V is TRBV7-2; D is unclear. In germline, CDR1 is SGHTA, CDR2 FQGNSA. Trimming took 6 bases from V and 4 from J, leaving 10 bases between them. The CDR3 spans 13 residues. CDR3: CASRVSRGNTIYF. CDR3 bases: TGTGCCAGCAGGGTCAGTCGCGGAAACACCATATATTTT.

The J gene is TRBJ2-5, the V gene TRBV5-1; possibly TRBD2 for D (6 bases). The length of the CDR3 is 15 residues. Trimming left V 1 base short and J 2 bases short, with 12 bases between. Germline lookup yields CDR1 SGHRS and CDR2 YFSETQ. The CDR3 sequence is CASSLIPGGQETQYF. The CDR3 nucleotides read TGCGCCAGCAGCTTGATCCCCGGGGGTCAAGAGACCCAGTACTTC.

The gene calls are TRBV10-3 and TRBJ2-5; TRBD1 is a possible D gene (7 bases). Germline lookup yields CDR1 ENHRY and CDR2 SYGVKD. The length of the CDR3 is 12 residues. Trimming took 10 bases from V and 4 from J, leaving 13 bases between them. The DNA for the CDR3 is TGTGCCACCCGACAGGGAGGAGAGACCCAGTACTTC. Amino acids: CATRQGGETQYF.

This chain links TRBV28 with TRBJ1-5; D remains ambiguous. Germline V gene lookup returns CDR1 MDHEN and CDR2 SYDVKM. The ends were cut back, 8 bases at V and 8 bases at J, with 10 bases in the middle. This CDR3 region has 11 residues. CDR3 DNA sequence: TGTGCCAGCCGACGACGGGAGCCCCAGCATTTT. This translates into CASRRREPQHF.

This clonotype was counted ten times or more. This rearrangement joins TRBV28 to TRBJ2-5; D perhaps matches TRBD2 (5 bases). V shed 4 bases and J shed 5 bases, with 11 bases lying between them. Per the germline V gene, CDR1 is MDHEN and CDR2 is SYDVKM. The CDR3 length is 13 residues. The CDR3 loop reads CASSSGVYETQYF. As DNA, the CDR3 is TGTGCCAGCAGTTCCGGGGTCTATGAGACCCAGTACTTC.

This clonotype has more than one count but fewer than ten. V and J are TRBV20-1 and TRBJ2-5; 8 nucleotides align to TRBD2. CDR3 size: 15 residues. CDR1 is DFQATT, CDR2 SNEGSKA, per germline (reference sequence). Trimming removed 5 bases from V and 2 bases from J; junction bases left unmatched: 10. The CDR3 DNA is TGCAGTGCTCCCCCCGGGGGGGGCGTACAAGAGACCCAGTACTTC. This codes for CSAPPGGGVQETQYF.

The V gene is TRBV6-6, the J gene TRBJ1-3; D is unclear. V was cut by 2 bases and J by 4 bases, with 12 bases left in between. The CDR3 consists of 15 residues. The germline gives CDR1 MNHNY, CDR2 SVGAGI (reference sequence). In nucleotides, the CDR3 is TGTGCCAGCAGTTACGAGGTTTACTCAGGAAACACCATATATTTT. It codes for CASSYEVYSGNTIYF.

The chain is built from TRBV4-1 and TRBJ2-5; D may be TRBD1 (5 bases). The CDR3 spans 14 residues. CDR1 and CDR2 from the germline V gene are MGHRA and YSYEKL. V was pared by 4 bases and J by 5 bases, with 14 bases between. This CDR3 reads CASSPGRGRETQYF. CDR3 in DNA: TGCGCCAGCAGCCCCGGAAGGGGAAGGGAGACCCAGTACTTC.

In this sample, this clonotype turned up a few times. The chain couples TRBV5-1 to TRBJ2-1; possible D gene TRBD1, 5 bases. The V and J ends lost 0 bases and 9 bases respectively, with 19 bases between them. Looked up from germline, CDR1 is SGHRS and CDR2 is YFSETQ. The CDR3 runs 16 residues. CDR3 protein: CASSLDARVLVAEQFF. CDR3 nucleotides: TGCGCCAGCAGCTTGGACGCCAGGGTTCTTGTGGCTGAGCAGTTCTTC.

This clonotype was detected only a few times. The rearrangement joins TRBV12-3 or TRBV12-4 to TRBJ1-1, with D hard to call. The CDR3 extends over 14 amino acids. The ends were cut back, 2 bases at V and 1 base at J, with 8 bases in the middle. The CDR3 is CASSLFNGNTEAFF. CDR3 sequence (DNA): TGTGCCAGCAGTTTATTTAACGGGAACACTGAAGCTTTCTTT.

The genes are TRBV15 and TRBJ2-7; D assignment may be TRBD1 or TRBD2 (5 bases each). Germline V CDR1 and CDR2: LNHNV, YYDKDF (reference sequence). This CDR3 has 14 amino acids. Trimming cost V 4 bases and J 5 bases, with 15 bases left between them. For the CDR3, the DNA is TGTGCCACCAGCACAGGAAGGGGACGGAACGAGCAGTACTTC. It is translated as CATSTGRGRNEQYF.

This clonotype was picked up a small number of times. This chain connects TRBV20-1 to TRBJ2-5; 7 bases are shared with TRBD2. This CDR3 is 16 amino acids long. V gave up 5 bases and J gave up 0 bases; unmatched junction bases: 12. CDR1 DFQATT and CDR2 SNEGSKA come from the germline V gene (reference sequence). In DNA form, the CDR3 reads TGCAGTGCTCGACCCTACTATCGGGGGGACCAAGAGACCCAGTACTTC. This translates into CSARPYYRGDQETQYF.